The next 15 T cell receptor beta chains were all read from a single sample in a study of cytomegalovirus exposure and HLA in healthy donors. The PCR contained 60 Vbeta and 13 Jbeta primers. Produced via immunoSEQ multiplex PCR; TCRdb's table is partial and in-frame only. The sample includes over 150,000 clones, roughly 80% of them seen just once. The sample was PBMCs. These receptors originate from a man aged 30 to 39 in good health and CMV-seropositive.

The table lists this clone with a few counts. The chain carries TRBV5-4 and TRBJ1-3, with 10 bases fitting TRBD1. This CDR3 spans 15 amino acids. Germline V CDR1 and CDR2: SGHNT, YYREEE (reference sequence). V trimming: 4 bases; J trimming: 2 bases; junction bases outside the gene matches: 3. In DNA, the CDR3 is TGTGCCAGCAGCATCGGACAGGGGGCTGGAAACACCATATATTTT. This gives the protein CASSIGQGAGNTIYF.

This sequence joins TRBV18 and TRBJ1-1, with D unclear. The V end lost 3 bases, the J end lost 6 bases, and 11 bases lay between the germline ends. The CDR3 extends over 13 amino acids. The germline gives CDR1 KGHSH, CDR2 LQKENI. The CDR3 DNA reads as TGTGCCAGCTCACCCCAAGCGGCGGCTGAAGCTTTCTTT. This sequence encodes CASSPQAAAEAFF.

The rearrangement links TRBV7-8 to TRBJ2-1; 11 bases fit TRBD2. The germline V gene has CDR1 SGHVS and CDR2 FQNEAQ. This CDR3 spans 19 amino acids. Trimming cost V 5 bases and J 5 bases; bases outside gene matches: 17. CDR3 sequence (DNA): TGTGCCAGCAGCCGACTAGGACCTGGGACTAGCGGACGGAACAATGAGCAGTTCTTC. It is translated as CASSRLGPGTSGRNNEQFF.

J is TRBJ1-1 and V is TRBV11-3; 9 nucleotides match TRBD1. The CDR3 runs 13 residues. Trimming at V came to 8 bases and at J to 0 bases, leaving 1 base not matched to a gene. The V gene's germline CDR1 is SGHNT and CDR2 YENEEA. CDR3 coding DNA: TGTGCCAGCCGGGACAGGGTGAACACTGAAGCTTTCTTT. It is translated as CASRDRVNTEAFF.

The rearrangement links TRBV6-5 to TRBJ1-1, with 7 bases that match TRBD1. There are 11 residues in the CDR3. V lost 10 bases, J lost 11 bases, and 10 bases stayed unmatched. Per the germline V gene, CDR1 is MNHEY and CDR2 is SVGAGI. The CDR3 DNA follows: TGTGCCACAGCTCGGGAGGGACAGGCTTTCTTT. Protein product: CATAREGQAFF.

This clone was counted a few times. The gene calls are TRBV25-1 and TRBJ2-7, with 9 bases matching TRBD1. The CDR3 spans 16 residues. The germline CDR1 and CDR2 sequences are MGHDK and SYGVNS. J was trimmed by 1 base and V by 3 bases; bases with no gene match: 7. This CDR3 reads CASSDPPGQGSYEQYF. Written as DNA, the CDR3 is TGTGCCAGCAGTGACCCCCCAGGACAGGGGTCCTACGAGCAGTACTTC.

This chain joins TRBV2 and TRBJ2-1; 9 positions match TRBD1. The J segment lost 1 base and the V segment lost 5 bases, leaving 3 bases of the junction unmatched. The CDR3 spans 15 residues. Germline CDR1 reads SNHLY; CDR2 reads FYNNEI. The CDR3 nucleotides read TGTGCCAGCAGTACCGGACAGGGGTCCTACAATGAGCAGTTCTTC. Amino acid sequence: CASSTGQGSYNEQFF.

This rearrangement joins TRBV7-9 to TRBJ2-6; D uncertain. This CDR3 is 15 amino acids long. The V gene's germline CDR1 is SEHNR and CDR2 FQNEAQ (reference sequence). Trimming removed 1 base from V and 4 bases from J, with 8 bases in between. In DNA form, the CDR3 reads TGTGCCAGCAGCTTAGGTGACTGGGGGGCCAACGTCCTGACTTTC. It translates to CASSLGDWGANVLTF.

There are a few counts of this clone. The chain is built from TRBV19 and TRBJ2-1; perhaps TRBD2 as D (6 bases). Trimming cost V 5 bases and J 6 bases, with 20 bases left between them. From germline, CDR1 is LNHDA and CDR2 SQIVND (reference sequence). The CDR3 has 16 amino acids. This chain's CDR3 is CASSLPASGWPNEQFF. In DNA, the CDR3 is TGTGCCAGTAGTCTCCCGGCCAGCGGGTGGCCCAATGAGCAGTTCTTC.

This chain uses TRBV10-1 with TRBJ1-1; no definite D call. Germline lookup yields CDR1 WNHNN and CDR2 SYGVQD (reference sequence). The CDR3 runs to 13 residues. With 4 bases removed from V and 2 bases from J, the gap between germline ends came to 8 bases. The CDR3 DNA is TGCGCCAGCAGTGTGGGCAGTAACACTGAAGCTTTCTTT. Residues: CASSVGSNTEAFF.

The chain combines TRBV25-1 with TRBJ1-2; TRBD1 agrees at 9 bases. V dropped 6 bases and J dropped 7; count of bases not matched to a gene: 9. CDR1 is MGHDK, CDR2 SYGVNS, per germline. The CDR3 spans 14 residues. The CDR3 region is CASSAGQGSIGYTF. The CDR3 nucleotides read TGTGCCAGCAGCGCTGGACAGGGGTCGATTGGCTACACCTTC.

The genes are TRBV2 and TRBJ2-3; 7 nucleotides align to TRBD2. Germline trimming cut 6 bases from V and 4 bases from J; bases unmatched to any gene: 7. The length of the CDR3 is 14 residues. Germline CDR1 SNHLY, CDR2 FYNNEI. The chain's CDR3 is CASSRLTSPDTQYF. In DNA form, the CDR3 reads TGTGCCAGCAGCCGACTGACTAGCCCAGATACGCAGTATTTT.

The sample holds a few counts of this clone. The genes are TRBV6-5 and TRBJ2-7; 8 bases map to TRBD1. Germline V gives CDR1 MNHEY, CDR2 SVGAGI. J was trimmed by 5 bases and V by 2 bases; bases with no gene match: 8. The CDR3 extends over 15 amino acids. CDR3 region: CASSYKWPGGHEQYF. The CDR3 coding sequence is TGTGCCAGCAGTTACAAGTGGCCAGGGGGCCACGAGCAGTACTTC.

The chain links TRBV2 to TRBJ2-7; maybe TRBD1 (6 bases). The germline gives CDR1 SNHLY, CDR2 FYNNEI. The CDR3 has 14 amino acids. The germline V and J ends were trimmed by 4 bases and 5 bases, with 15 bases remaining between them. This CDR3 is CASSAGTTIHEQYF. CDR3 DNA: TGTGCCAGCAGTGCCGGGACAACCATCCACGAGCAGTACTTC.

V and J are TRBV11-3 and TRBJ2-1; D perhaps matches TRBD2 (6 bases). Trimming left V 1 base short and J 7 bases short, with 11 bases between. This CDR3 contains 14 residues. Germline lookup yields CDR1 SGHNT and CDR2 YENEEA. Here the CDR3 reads CASSLVEGRNEQFF. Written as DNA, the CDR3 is TGTGCCAGCAGCTTAGTGGAGGGCCGGAATGAGCAGTTCTTC.